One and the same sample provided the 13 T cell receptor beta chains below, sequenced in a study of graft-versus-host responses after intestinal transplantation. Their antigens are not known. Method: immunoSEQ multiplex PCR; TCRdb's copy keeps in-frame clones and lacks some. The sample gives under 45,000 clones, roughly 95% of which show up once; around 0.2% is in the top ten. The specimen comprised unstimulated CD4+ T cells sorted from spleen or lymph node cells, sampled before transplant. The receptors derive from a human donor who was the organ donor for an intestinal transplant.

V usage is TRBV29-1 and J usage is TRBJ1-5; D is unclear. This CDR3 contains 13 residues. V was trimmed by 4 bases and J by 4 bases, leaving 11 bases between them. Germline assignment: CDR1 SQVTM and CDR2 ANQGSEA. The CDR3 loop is CSVVSGENQPQHF. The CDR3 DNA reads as TGCAGCGTTGTAAGTGGGGAAAATCAGCCCCAGCATTTT.

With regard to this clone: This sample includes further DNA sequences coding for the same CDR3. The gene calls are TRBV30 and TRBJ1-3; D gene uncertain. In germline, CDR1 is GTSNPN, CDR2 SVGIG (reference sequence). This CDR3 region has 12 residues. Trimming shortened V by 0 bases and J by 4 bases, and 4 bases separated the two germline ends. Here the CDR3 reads CAWSVRGNTIYF. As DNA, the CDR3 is TGTGCCTGGAGTGTACGGGGAAACACCATATATTTT.

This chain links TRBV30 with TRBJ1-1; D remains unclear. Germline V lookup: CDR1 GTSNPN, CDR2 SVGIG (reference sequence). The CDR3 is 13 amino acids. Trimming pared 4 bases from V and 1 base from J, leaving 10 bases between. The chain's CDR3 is CAWNRRRNTEAFF. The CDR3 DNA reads TGTGCCTGGAATAGGCGTAGGAACACTGAAGCTTTCTTT.

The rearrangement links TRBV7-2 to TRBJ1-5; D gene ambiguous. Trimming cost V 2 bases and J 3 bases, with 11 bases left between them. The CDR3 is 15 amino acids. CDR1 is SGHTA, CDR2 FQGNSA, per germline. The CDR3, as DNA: TGTGCCAGCAGCTTATCTTCAGGCCTCAATCAGCCCCAGCATTTT. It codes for CASSLSSGLNQPQHF. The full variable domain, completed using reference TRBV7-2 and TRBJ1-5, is GAGVSQSPSNKVTEKGKDVELRCDPISGHTALYWYRQSLGQGLEFLIYFQGNSAPDKSGLPSDRFSAERTGGSVSTLTIQRTQQEDSAVYLCASSLSSGLNQPQHFGDGTRLSIL.

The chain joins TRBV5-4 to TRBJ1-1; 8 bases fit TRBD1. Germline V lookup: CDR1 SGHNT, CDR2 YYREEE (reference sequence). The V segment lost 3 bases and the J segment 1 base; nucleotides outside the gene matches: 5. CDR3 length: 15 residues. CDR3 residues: CASSSRTGQNTEAFF. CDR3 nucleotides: TGTGCCAGCAGCTCTCGGACAGGGCAGAACACTGAAGCTTTCTTT.

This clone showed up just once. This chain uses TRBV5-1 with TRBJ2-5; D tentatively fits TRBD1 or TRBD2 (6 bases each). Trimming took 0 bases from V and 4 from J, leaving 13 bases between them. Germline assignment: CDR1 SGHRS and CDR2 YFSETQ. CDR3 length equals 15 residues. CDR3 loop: CASSLVVGGGETQYF. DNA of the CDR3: TGCGCCAGCAGCTTGGTAGTGGGGGGCGGAGAGACCCAGTACTTC. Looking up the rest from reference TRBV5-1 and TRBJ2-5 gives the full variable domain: KAGVTQTPRYLIKTRGQQVTLSCSPISGHRSVSWYQQTPGQGLQFLFEYFSETQRNKGNFPGRFSGRQFSNSRSEMNVSTLELGDSALYLCASSLVVGGGETQYFGPGTRLLVL.

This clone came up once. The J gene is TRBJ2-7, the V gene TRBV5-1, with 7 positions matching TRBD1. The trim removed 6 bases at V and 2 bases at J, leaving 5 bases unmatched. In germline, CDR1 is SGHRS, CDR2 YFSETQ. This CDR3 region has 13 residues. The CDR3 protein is CASNGDSTYEQYF. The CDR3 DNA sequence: TGCGCCAGCAATGGGGACAGTACCTACGAGCAGTACTTC.

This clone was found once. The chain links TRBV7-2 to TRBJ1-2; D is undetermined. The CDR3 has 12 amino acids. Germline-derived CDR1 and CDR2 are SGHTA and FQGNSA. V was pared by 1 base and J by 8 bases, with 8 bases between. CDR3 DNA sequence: TGTGCCAGCAGCTTAGTGGGTGGCGGCTACACCTTC. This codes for CASSLVGGGYTF.

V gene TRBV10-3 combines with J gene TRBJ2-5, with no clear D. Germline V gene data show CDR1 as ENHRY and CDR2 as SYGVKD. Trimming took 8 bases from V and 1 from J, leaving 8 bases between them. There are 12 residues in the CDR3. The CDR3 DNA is TGTGCCATCGGGCAGTCCCAAGAGACCCAGTACTTC. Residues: CAIGQSQETQYF.

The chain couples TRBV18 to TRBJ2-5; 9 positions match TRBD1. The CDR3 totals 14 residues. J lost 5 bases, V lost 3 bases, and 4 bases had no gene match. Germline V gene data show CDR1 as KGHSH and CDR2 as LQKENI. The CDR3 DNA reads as TGTGCCAGCTCACCGGGGACAGGGCTGGAGACCCAGTACTTC. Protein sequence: CASSPGTGLETQYF.

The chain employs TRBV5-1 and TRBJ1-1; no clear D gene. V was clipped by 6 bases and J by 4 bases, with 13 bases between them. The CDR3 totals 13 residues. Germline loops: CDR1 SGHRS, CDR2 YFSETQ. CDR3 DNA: TGCGCCAGCACCTCTATGGGGAGCACTGAAGCTTTCTTT. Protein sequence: CASTSMGSTEAFF.

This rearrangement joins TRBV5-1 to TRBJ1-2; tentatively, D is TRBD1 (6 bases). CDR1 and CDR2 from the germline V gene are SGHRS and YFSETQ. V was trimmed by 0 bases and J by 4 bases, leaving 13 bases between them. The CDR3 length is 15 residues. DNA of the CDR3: TGCGCCAGCAGCTTGGCCTCAGGGGAGGGCTATGGCTACACCTTC. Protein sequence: CASSLASGEGYGYTF. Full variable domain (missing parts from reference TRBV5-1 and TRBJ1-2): KAGVTQTPRYLIKTRGQQVTLSCSPISGHRSVSWYQQTPGQGLQFLFEYFSETQRNKGNFPGRFSGRQFSNSRSEMNVSTLELGDSALYLCASSLASGEGYGYTFGSGTRLTVV.

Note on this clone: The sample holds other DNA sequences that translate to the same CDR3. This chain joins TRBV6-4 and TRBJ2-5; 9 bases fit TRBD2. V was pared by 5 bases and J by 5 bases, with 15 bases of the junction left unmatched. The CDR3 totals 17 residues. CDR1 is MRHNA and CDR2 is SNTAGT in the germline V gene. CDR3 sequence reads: CASSRLKERGAEETQYF. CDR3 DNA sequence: TGTGCCAGCAGTAGGTTGAAGGAGCGGGGGGCGGAGGAGACCCAGTACTTC.